This T cell receptor (beta chain) emerged from a study of blood T cell repertoires in COVID-19. The wider study: COVID-19 samples collected from the United States, Italy and Spain covered acute and convalescent phases. T cells, B-cell-depleted T cells, or PBMCs supplied cDNA or gDNA.

The junction had 10 bases not matched to a gene; V was cut back by 6 bases and J by 4 bases. CDR1 is LNHDA, CDR2 SQIVND, per germline (reference sequence). The CDR3 has 16 amino acids. Original analysis: Counts of nucleated cells, estimated from reference gene primer amplification, were obtained. Generated by immunoSEQ multiplex PCR, the TCRdb table keeps only in-frame clones and is missing some. Clone size and V and J calls were adopted from that table, with D and trimming inferred from the DNA. The data show roughly 200,000 clones, nearly 90% seen once. This clone showed up just once. This clonotype was obtained from a middle-aged woman who had recovered from COVID-19. This chain joins TRBV19 and TRBJ1-1, with 11 positions matching TRBD1. Material: peripheral blood. The CDR3 reads CASSEGQGEFGTEAFF. For the CDR3, the DNA is TGTGCCAGTAGCGAGGGACAGGGGGAATTTGGCACTGAAGCTTTCTTT.